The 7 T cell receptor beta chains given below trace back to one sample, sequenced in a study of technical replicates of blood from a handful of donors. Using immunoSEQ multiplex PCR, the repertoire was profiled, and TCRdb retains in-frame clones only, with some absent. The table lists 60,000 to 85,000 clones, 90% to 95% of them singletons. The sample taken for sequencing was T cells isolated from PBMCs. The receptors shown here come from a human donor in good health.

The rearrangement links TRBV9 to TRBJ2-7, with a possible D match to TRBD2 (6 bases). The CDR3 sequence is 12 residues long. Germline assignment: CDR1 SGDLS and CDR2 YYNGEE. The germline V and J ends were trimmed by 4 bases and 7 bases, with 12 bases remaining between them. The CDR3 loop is CASSLYRGEQYF. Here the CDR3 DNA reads TGTGCCAGCAGCCTATACCGGGGGGAGCAGTACTTC.

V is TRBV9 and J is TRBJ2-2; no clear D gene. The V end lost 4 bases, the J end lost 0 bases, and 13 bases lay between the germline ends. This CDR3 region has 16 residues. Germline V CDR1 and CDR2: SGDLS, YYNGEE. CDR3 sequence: CASSPRGGANTGELFF. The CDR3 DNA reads TGTGCCAGCAGCCCCCGAGGCGGCGCGAACACCGGGGAGCTGTTTTTT. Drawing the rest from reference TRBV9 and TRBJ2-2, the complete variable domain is DSGVTQTPKHLITATGQRVTLRCSPRSGDLSVYWYQQSLDQGLQFLIQYYNGEERAKGNILERFSAQQFPDLHSELNLSSLELGDSALYFCASSPRGGANTGELFFGEGSRLTVL.

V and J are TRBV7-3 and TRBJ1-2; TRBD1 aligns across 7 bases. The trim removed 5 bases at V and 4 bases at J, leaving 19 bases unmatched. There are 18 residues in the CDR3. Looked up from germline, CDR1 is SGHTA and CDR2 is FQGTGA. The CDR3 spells CASSLNPLPTGNVYGYTF. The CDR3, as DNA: TGTGCCAGCAGCCTAAACCCCCTTCCGACAGGGAATGTCTATGGCTACACCTTC.

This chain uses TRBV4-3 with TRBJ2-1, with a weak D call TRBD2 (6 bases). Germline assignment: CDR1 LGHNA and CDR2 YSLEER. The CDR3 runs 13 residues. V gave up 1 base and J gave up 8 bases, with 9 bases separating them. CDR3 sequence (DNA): TGCGCCAGCAGCCAAGCGGGGGTTTATGAGCAGTTCTTC. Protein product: CASSQAGVYEQFF.

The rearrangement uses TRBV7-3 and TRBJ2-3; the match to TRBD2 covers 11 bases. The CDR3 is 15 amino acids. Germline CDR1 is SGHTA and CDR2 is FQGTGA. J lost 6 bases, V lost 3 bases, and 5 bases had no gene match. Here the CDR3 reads CASSFNPSGRDTQYF. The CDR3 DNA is TGTGCCAGCAGCTTTAACCCTAGCGGGAGGGATACGCAGTATTTT.

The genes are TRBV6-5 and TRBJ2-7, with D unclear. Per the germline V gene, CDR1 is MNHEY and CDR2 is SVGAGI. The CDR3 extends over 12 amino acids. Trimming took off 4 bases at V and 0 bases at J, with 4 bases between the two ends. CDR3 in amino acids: CASSSYSYEQYF. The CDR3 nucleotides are TGTGCCAGCAGTTCTTACTCCTACGAGCAGTACTTC.

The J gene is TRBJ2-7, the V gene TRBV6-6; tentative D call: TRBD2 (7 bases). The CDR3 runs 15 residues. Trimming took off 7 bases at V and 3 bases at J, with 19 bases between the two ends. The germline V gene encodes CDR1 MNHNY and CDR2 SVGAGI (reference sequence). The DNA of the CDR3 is TGTGCCAGCACCCCGACTAGCCAGGGGCTCTACGAGCAGTACTTC. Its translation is CASTPTSQGLYEQYF.